What follows is one T cell receptor beta chain and its context. This sample was taken from a study of blood T cell repertoires in COVID-19. Study at large: COVID-19 samples collected from the United States, Italy and Spain covered acute and convalescent phases.

In the source study's methods: Amplification of reference gene primers was used by the study to estimate nucleated cell counts. The protocol was immunoSEQ multiplex PCR, while the TCRdb copy is restricted to in-frame clones and leaves out a portion. V and J calls and clone size follow that table, whereas D and trimming were derived from the DNA. The repertoire consists of about 190,000 clones, with 82% occurring once and the leading ten covering around 7.8%. The sequence came from an older woman with COVID-19, enrolled during active disease. The sequencing sample was made of peripheral blood.

CDR3 protein: CASSKALRQGGGANVLTF. CDR3 nucleotides: TGTGCCAGCAGCAAAGCGCTTAGACAGGGTGGTGGGGCCAACGTCCTGACTTTC. The rearrangement links TRBV21-1 to TRBJ2-6; the table's D call TRBD1 went unverified against the DNA. TRBV21-1 is classified as a pseudogene. The CDR3 spans 18 residues.